The entry that follows covers one TCR beta chain sequence. The antigen is not known. Trimming stripped 2 bases from V and 2 bases from J, with 7 bases between. The length of the CDR3 is 14 residues. Germline CDR1 reads MNHEY; CDR2 reads SVGAGI. The data were obtained in a study of cytotoxic CD8 clonotypes in ibrutinib-treated CLL. Study at large: Samples yielded averages of 255,043 productive templates and 94,082 productive rearrangements. Notes on the study in general: Public clonotypes were uncommon and contracted or stayed stable on treatment.

Deep sequencing aimed at 1 in 200,000 to 1 in 1 million T cells' resolution. Produced via immunoSEQ multiplex PCR; TCRdb's table is partial and in-frame only. Here the sample spans tens of thousands of clones, about 70% being singletons. The sequence derives from a human donor with chronic lymphocytic leukemia. The rearrangement uses TRBV6-5 and TRBJ1-5; the D is unclear. Here the sequenced sample was PBMCs, taken after 12 months of ibrutinib treatment. The CDR3 nucleotides read TGTGCCAGCAGTTACCCGCCCGGCAATCAGCCCCAGCATTTT. It yields the protein CASSYPPGNQPQHF.